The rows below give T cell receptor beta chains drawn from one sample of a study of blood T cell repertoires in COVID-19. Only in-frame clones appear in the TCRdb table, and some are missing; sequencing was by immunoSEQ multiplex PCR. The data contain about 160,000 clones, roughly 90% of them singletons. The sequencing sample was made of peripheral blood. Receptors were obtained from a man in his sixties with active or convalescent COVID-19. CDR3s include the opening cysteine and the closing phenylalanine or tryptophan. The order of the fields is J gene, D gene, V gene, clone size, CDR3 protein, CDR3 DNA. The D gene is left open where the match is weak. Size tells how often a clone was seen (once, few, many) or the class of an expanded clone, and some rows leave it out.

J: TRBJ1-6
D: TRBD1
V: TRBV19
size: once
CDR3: CATLGQYNSPLHF
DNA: TGTGCCACCCTGGGACAGTATAATTCACCCCTCCACTTT

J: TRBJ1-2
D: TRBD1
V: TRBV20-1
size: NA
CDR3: CSASTGGSSGYTF
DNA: TGCAGTGCTAGTACAGGGGGCTCAAGTGGCTACACCTTC

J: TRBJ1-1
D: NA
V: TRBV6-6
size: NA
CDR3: CASQSPHRANTEAFF
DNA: TGTGCCAGCCAATCCCCCCACAGGGCGAACACTGAAGCTTTCTTT

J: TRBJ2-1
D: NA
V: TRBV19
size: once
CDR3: CASSIPMGGRYNEQFF
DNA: TGTGCCAGTAGTATCCCGATGGGGGGGCGGTACAATGAGCAGTTCTTC

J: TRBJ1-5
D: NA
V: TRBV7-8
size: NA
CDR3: CASSPSAQHF
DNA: TGTGCCAGCAGCCCCTCAGCCCAGCATTTT

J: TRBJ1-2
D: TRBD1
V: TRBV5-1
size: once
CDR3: CASSTGQGRDYGYTF
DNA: TGCGCCAGCAGCACGGGACAGGGAAGAGACTATGGCTACACCTTC

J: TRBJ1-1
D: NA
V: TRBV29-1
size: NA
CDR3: CSVDRGGAEAFF
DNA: TGCAGCGTTGACAGGGGTGGTGCTGAAGCTTTCTTT

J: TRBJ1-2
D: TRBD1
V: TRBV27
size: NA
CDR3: CASSLLQGNSNYGYTF
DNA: TGTGCCAGCAGTTTATTACAGGGGAACTCCAATTATGGCTACACCTTC

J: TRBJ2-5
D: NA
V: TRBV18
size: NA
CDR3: CASSPPIRGIRETQYF
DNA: TGTGCCAGCTCACCACCGATTCGGGGGATAAGAGAGACCCAGTACTTC

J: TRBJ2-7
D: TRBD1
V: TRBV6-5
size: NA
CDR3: CASSYLDRNYEQYF
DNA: TGTGCCAGCAGTTACTTGGACAGGAACTACGAGCAGTACTTC

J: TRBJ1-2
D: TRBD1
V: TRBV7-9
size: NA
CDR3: CASSLLGTANYGYTF
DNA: TGTGCCAGCAGCTTGCTGGGGACAGCTAACTATGGCTACACCTTC

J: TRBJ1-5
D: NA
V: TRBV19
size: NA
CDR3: CASSIRGGNQPQHF
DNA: TGTGCCAGTAGTATACGGGGGGGGAATCAGCCCCAGCATTTT

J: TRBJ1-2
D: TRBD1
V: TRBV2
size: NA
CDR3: CASSEGGGAGGYTF
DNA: TGTGCCAGCAGTGAAGGAGGGGGCGCAGGGGGCTACACCTTC

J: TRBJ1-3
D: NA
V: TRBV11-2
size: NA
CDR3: CASSFNRESGNTIYF
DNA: TGTGCCAGCAGCTTCAACAGGGAATCCGGAAACACCATATATTTT

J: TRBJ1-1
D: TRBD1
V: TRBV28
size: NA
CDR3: CASYSPGTGTNTEAFF
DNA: TGTGCCAGCTATTCCCCCGGGACAGGCACCAACACTGAAGCTTTCTTT

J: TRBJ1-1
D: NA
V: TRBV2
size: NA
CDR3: CASSKGLNTEAFF
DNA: TGTGCCAGCAGCAAGGGGCTGAACACTGAAGCTTTCTTT

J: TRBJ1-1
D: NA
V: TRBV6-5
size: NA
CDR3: CASSYDTKLGAFF
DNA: TGTGCCAGCAGTTACGACACCAAGCTTGGGGCTTTCTTT

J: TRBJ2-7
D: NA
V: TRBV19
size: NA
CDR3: CASRDRLGKYEQYF
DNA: TGTGCCAGTAGAGACCGGCTAGGCAAATACGAGCAGTACTTC

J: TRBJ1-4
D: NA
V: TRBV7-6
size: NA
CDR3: CASSLALSNEKLFF
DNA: TGTGCCAGCAGCTTAGCACTGTCTAATGAAAAACTGTTTTTT

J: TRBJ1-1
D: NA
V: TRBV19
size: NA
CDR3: CASRRGLGWGNTEAFF
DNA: TGTGCCAGTCGACGAGGGCTGGGGTGGGGGAACACTGAAGCTTTCTTT

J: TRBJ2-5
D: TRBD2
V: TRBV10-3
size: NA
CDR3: CAISDTAGGLETQYF
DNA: TGTGCCATCAGTGACACAGCGGGAGGGCTTGAGACCCAGTACTTC

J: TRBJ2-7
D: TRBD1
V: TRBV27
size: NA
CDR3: CASSSGQGVWQYF
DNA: TGTGCCAGCAGTTCCGGACAGGGGGTTTGGCAGTACTTC